This is a list of T cell receptor beta chains from one sample in a study of CD8 T cells in ankylosing spondylitis. A single record per CDR3 protein comes from TCRdb applying MiXCR to the 5' RACE reads. The sample lists 650,000 to 800,000 distinct CDR3 sequences, roughly 19% occurring once. Sequencing was performed on blood, either unsorted or a sorted T cell fraction (not recorded which). Receptor source: a male donor with ankylosing spondylitis. The CDR3 runs from the conserved cysteine through the conserved F or W. D genes are given only for firm matches. Only part of the rows carry a size: once, few, many, or a class if the clone is expanded.

TRBV3-1	TRBJ2-1	-	many	TGTGCCAGCAGTACTAGCTGGGATGAGCAGTTCTTC	CASSTSWDEQFF
TRBV28	TRBJ2-1	-	few	TGTGCCAGCAGTTTATTCGATGAGCAGTTCTTC	CASSLFDEQFF
TRBV7-9	TRBJ2-1	-	-	TGTGCCAGCAGCTTTTCAATCGGCGACAATGAGCAGTTCTTC	CASSFSIGDNEQFF
TRBV12-3/TRBV12-4	TRBJ2-2	-	many	TGTGCCAGCATCTCCGGGACCCTCACCGGGGAGCTGTTTTTT	CASISGTLTGELFF
TRBV5-1	TRBJ1-2	-	-	TGCGCCAGCAGCACCGGGAGAGCCAACTATGGCTACACCTTC	CASSTGRANYGYTF
TRBV20-1	TRBJ2-5	-	-	TGCAGTGCTAGCTTCAAGTCCCAAGAGACCCAGTACTTC	CSASFKSQETQYF
TRBV20-1	TRBJ1-2	-	many	TGCAGTGCTAGAGATCTGGAGGGGGGTAACTATGGCTACACCTTC	CSARDLEGGNYGYTF
TRBV7-6	TRBJ2-7	-	few	TGTGCCAGCAGCTCTTCTGACACCTTTCCCCCCTTGGAGCAGTACTTC	CASSSSDTFPPLEQYF
TRBV5-6	TRBJ2-3	TRBD1	few	TGTGCCAGCAGCGCGCGAGGACAGGGGCGAGATACGCAGTATTTT	CASSARGQGRDTQYF
TRBV12-3/TRBV12-4	TRBJ2-5	-	-	TGTGCCAGCAGAAGGTTGCAAGAGACCCAGTACTTC	CASRRLQETQYF
TRBV4-1	TRBJ2-5	TRBD2	few	TGCGCCAGCAGCCAAGACGGCGGGGGGGAGGAAGAGACCCAGTACTTC	CASSQDGGGEEETQYF
TRBV20-1	TRBJ2-7	TRBD2	few	TGCAGTGCGTCACAACTAGCGGGCTACGAGCAGTACTTC	CSASQLAGYEQYF
TRBV2	TRBJ1-5	TRBD1	few	TGTGCCAGCAGGGACAGGGGAGTGCATCAGCCCCAGCATTTT	CASRDRGVHQPQHF
TRBV29-1	TRBJ1-3	-	-	TGCAGCGTTTCAGAGAGCTCTGGAAACACCATATATTTT	CSVSESSGNTIYF
TRBV20-1	TRBJ1-4	-	few	TGCAGTGCTAGGGAGTCCCTTCTCTATGAAAAACTGTTTTTT	CSARESLLYEKLFF
TRBV10-3	TRBJ2-7	-	few	TGTGCCATCAGTGAGTCCTCTTTATTAGTCGAGCAGTACTTC	CAISESSLLVEQYF
TRBV3-1	TRBJ2-2	-	-	TGTGCCAGCAGCCAAGACAGGCTCGATATCTCGGGGGAGCTGTTTTTT	CASSQDRLDISGELFF
TRBV24-1	TRBJ2-3	-	few	TGTGCCACCAGTGACCCCAGACGATTCCAGGACACAGATACGCAGTATTTT	CATSDPRRFQDTDTQYF
TRBV6-5	TRBJ1-2	-	few	TGTGCCAGCAGTTACGGAGTTAGGGACGCCTACACCTTC	CASSYGVRDAYTF
TRBV7-2	TRBJ1-1	-	few	TGTGCCAGCAGCCTAACGGGGGGGGGCTATAGCACTGAAGCTTTCTTT	CASSLTGGGYSTEAFF
TRBV10-3	TRBJ1-6	-	-	TGTGCCAGTCGCGGGGCAGGCTCCTATAATTCACCCCTCCACTTT	CASRGAGSYNSPLHF
TRBV20-1	TRBJ2-1	-	few	TGCAGTGCTAGAGATAGGGGGGTACTGGTTAATGAGCAGTTCTTC	CSARDRGVLVNEQFF
TRBV2	TRBJ1-2	-	-	TGTGCCAGATACACGGACATCTATGGCTACACCTTC	CARYTDIYGYTF
TRBV5-6	TRBJ1-2	TRBD1	few	TGTGCCAGCAGCTTTTGGACAGGCCATGGCTACACCTTC	CASSFWTGHGYTF